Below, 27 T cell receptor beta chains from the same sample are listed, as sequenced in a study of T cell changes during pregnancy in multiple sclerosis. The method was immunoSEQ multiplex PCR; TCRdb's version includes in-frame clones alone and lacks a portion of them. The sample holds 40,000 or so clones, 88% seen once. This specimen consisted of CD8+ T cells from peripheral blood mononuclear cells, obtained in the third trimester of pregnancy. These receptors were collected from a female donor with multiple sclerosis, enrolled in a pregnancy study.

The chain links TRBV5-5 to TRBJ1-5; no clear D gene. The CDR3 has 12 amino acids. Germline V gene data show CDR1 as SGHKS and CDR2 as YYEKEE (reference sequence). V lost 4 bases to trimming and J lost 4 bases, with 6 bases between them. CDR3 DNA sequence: TGTGCCAGCAGCCTACCGAATCAGCCCCAGCATTTT. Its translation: CASSLPNQPQHF.

This CDR3 reads CASSVGWGGYTDTQYF. In nucleotides, the CDR3 is TGTGCCAGCAGCGTAGGGTGGGGCGGATACACAGATACGCAGTATTTT. The chain uses TRBV9 and TRBJ2-3, with a tentative D call TRBD1 (5 bases). The V gene lost 0 bases and the J gene lost 2 bases, with 13 bases spanning the gap. CDR1 and CDR2 from the germline V gene are SGDLS and YYNGEE. This CDR3 spans 16 amino acids.

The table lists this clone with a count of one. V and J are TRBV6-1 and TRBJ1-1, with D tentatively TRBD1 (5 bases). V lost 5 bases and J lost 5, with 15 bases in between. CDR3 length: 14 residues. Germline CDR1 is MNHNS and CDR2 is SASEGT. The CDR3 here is CASSFRGGVTEAFF. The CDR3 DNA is TGTGCCAGCAGTTTCCGGGGGGGTGTGACTGAAGCTTTCTTT.

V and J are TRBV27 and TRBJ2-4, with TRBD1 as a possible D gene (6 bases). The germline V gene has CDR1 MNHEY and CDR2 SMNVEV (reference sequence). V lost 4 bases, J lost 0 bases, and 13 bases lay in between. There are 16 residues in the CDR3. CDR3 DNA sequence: TGTGCCAGCAGTTCCACAGGGTGGGGAGCCAAAAACATTCAGTACTTC. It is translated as CASSSTGWGAKNIQYF.

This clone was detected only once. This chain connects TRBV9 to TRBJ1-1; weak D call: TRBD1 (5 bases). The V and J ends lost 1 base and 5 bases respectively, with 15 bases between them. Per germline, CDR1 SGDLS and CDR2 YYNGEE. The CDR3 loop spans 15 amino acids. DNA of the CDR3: TGTGCCAGCAGCGTATATCAGGGAGGGGAAACTGAAGCTTTCTTT. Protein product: CASSVYQGGETEAFF.

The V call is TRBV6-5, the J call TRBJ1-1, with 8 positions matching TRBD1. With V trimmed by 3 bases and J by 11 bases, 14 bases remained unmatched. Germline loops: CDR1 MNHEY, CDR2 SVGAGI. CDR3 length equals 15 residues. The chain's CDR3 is CASSYSGFGQGEAFF. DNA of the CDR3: TGTGCCAGCAGTTATAGTGGATTCGGACAGGGCGAGGCTTTCTTT.

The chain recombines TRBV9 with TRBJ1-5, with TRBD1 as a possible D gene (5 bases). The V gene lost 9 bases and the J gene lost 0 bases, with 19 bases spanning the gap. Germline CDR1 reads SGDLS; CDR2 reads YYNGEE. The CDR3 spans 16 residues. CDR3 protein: CANIPDGGDSNQPQHF. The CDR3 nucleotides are TGTGCCAACATACCAGATGGGGGGGATAGCAATCAGCCCCAGCATTTT.

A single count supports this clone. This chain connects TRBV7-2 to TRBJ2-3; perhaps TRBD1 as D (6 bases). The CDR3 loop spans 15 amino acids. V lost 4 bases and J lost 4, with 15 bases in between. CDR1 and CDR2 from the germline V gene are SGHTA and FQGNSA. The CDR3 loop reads CASSYQGLRADTQYF. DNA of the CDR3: TGTGCCAGCAGCTATCAGGGGCTTCGGGCAGATACGCAGTATTTT.

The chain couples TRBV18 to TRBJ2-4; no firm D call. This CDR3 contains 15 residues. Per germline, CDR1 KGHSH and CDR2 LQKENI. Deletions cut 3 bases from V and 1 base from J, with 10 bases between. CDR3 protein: CASSPAVGAKNIQYF. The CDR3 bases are TGTGCCAGCTCACCGGCGGTCGGGGCCAAAAACATTCAGTACTTC.

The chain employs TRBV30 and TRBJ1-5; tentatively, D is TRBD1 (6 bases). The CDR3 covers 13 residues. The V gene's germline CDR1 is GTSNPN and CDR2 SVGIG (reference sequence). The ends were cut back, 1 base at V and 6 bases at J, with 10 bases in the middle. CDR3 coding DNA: TGTGCCTGGAGTGGCAGGGGCGGTCAGCCCCAGCATTTT. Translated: CAWSGRGGQPQHF.

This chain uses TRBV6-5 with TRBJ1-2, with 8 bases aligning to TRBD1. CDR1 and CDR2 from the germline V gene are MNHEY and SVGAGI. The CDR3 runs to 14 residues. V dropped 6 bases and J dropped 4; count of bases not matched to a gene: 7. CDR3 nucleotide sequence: TGTGCCAGCAGCTCCGGGACAGGACTCTATGGCTACACCTTC. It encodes CASSSGTGLYGYTF.

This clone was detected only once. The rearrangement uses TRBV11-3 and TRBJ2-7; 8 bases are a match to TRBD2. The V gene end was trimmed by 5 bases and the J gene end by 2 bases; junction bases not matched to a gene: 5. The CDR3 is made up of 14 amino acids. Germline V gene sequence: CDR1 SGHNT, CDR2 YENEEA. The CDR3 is CASSKGLAPYEQYF. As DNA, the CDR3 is TGTGCCAGCAGCAAAGGACTAGCCCCCTACGAGCAGTACTTC.

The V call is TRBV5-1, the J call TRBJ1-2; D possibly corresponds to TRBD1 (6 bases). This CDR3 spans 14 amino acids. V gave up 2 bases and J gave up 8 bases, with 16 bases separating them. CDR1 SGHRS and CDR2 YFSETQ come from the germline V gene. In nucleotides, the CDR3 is TGCGCCAGCAGCTTCGGACAGTCCCTGAGGGGCTACACCTTC. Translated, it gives CASSFGQSLRGYTF.

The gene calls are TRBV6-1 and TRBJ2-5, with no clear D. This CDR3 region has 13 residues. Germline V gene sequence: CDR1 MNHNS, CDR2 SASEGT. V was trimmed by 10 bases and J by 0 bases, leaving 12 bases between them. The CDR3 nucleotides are TGTGCCACCCTGGCCACCTACCAAGAGACCCAGTACTTC. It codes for CATLATYQETQYF.

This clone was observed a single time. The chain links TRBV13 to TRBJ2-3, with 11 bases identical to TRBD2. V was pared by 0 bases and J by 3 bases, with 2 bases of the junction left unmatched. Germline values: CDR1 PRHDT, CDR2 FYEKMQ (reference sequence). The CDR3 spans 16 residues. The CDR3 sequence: CASSLGLAGATDTQYF. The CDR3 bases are TGTGCCAGCAGCTTAGGACTAGCGGGGGCTACAGATACGCAGTATTTT.

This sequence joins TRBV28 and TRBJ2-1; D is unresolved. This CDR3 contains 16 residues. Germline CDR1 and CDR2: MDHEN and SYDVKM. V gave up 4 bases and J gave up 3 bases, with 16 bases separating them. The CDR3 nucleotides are TGTGCCAGCAGTTCTAATCAGGTCATCTTCTACAATGAGCAGTTCTTC. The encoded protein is CASSSNQVIFYNEQFF.

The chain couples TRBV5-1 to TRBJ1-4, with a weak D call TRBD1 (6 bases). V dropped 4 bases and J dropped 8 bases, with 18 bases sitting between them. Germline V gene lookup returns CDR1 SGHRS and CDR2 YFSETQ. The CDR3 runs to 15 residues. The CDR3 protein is CASSPERGRGEKLFF. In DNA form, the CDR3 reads TGCGCCAGCAGCCCTGAAAGGGGGAGAGGGGAAAAACTGTTTTTT. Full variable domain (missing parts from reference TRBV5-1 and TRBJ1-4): KAGVTQTPRYLIKTRGQQVTLSCSPISGHRSVSWYQQTPGQGLQFLFEYFSETQRNKGNFPGRFSGRQFSNSRSEMNVSTLELGDSALYLCASSPERGRGEKLFFGSGTQLSVL.

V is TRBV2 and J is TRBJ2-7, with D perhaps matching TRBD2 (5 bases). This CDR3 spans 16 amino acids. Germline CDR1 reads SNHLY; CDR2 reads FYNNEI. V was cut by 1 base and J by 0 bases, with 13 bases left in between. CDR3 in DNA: TGTGCCAGCAGTGAAGGCGGGCACCTCCACTCCTACGAGCAGTACTTC. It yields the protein CASSEGGHLHSYEQYF.

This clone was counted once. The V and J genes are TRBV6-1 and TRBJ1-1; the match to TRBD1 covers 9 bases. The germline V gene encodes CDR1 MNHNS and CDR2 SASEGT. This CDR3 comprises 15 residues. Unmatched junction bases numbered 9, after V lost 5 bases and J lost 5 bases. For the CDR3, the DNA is TGTGCCAGCAGTTTCCGGACAGGGGAAAGTACTGAAGCTTTCTTT. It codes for CASSFRTGESTEAFF.

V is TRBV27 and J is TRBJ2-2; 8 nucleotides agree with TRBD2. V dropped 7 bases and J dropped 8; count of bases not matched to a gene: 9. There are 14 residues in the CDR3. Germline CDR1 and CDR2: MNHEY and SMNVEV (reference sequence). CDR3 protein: CASKIGGAPGELFF. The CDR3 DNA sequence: TGTGCCAGCAAGATCGGGGGGGCCCCAGGGGAGCTGTTTTTT.

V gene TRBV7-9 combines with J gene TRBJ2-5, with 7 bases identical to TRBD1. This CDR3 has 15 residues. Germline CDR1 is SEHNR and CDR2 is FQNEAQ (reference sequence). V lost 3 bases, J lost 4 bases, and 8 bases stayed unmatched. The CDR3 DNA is TGTGCCAGCAGCTTTGTAGGGGGCGCCCCAGAGACCCAGTACTTC. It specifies CASSFVGGAPETQYF.

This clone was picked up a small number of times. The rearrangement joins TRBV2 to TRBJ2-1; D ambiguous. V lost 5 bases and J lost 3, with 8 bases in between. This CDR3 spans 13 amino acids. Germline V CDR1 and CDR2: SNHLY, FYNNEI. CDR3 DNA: TGTGCCAGCAGTTCCACACACTACAATGAGCAGTTCTTC. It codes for CASSSTHYNEQFF.

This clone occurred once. The CDR3 here is CASSYGTGGLETQYF. Written as DNA, the CDR3 is TGTGCCAGCAGTTACGGGACAGGGGGCTTGGAGACCCAGTACTTC. The gene calls are TRBV6-5 and TRBJ2-5, with 12 nucleotides matching TRBD1. Germline V lookup: CDR1 MNHEY, CDR2 SVGAGI. V shed 2 bases, J shed 5 bases, and the junction held 3 bases outside the gene matches. This CDR3 region has 15 residues.

In nucleotides, the CDR3 is TGTGCCAGCAGCCCCCGGGACAGGGTCTTATGGCAGTTCTTC. Protein sequence: CASSPRDRVLWQFF. This chain connects TRBV7-9 to TRBJ2-1; 9 bases line up with TRBD1. Germline CDR1 and CDR2: SEHNR and FQNEAQ (reference sequence). Trimming cost V 5 bases and J 12 bases; bases outside gene matches: 11. The CDR3 is made up of 14 amino acids.

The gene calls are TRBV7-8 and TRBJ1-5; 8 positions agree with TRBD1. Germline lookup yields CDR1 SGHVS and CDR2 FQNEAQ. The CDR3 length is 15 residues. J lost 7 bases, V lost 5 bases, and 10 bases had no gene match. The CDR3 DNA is TGTGCCAGCAGCCTGTCCGGACAGGGCCAACAGCCCCAGCATTTT. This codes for CASSLSGQGQQPQHF.

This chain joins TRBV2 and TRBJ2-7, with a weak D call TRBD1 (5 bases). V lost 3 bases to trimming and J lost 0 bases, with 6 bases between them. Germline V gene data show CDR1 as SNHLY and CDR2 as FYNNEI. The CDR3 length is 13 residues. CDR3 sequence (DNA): TGTGCCAGCAGTGACCAGGGCTCCTACGAGCAGTACTTC. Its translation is CASSDQGSYEQYF.

The CDR3 nucleotides are TGTGCCAGCAGCCAAGACAGGATTACTGGGGCCAACGTCCTGACTTTC. Amino acid sequence: CASSQDRITGANVLTF. The gene calls are TRBV5-5 and TRBJ2-6; D perhaps matches TRBD1 (6 bases). Trimming cost V 4 bases and J 2 bases, with 13 bases left between them. The CDR3 loop spans 16 amino acids. Per germline, CDR1 SGHKS and CDR2 YYEKEE (reference sequence).